This TCR beta chain came from a study of blood T cell repertoires in COVID-19. Study background: There were acute and convalescent COVID-19 samples, and they came from the United States, Italy and Spain. PBMCs, B-cell-depleted T cells, or T cells provided the cDNA or gDNA that made up the material.

V lost 9 bases, J lost 4 bases, and 8 bases stayed unmatched. The germline V gene has CDR1 SGHRS and CDR2 YFSETQ. The CDR3 covers 13 residues. Authors' processing steps: Estimation of nucleated cell counts was performed using reference gene primer amplification. TCRdb's table, derived via immunoSEQ multiplex PCR, lists solely in-frame clones and lacks some. V and J calls and clone size are as listed in that table; D and trimming were resolved from the DNA. The sample gives 150,000 to 200,000 clones, 75% to 90% of which show up once; roughly 11% is in the top ten. Sequencing input: peripheral blood. The gene calls are TRBV5-1 and TRBJ2-3; 7 positions match TRBD1. This receptor was identified in a human donor in a cohort sampled during active COVID-19. CDR3 bases: TGCGCCACCACGACAGGGTTCGCAGATACGCAGTATTTT. Protein sequence: CATTTGFADTQYF.